This T cell receptor beta chain was identified in a study of T cells after yellow fever vaccination. This clonotype was seen many times. TCRdb re-called the 5' RACE reads through MiXCR, storing one row per CDR3 protein. Among roughly 120,000 distinct CDR3 sequences listed, around 6.7% were seen once. This receptor was obtained from a man between 18 and 35 years old who received the YFV17D yellow fever vaccine. The sequences come from CD4+ T cells sorted from PBMCs, collected approximately 40 days after the first yellow fever vaccination.

In nucleotides, the CDR3 is TGTGCCAGCAGACAAACTAGCGGGGGGCAACAGACCCAGTACTTC. Translated, it gives CASRQTSGGQQTQYF. This chain uses TRBV7-9 with TRBJ2-5; TRBD2 matches at 12 bases. Germline V CDR1 and CDR2: SEHNR, FQNEAQ (reference sequence). This CDR3 contains 15 residues. Losses at the gene ends were 6 bases for V and 6 bases for J; bases not matched to a gene: 8.